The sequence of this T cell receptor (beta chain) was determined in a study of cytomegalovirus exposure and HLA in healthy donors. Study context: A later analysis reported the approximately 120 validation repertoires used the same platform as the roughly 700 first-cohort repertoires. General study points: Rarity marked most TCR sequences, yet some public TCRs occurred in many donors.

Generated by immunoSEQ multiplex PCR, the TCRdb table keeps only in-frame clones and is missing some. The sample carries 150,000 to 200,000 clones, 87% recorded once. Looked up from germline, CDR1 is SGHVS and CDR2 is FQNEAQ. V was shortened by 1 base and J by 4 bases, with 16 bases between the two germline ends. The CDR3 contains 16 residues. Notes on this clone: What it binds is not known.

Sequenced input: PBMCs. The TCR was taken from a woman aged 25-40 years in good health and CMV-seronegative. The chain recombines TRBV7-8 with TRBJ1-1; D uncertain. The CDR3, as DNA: TGTGCCAGCAGCTTAGGGTATCGGGAGGTGGGCACTGAAGCTTTCTTT. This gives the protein CASSLGYREVGTEAFF.